This T cell receptor beta chain emerged from a study of T cell repertoires in cytomegalovirus infection. Study details: Both CMV infection and a matching HLA type were indicated by public TCR beta signatures.

Trimming took 0 bases from V and 0 from J, leaving 11 bases between them. The germline V gene has CDR1 MNHNY and CDR2 SVGAGI (reference sequence). The CDR3 runs 16 residues. Whole-study results and caveats: Using cumulative public TCR beta family frequency, the authors identified those who carried CMV together with the relevant HLA. HLA-C-restricted CMV-specific TCR beta clonotypes prevailed in the ex vivo response.

This clonotype has just a few counts. Its antigen is not identified. TCRdb re-analysed the reads in MiXCR, keeping a single row per CDR3 protein. Of around 750,000 distinct CDR3 sequences listed, about 31% are singletons. This chain links TRBV6-6 with TRBJ1-2; D gene ambiguous. Specimen: cultured CD8+ T cells from PBMCs, collected from culture after CMV antigen stimulation. This clonotype originated in a human donor in good health (CMV status not recorded). Some clones in this sample may be carry-over from other donors' samples. The CDR3 DNA is TGTGCCAGCAGTTACTCGATGAGAGGTGCTAACTATGGCTACACCTTC. Translation: CASSYSMRGANYGYTF.